This T cell receptor (beta chain) derives from a study of cytomegalovirus exposure and HLA in healthy donors. Study-level points and caveats: Earlier analysis found most TCR beta V segments productive about 87% or about 30% of the time. Researchers catalogued about 150 TCR beta chains as cytomegalovirus-associated. Immune exposure data for these donors was limited to CMV serostatus.

The CDR3 sequence is 15 residues long. V was clipped by 5 bases and J by 2 bases, with 17 bases between them. Per the germline V gene, CDR1 is SGHRS and CDR2 is YFSETQ. 13 Jbeta primers and 60 Vbeta primers were used for the PCR. Generated by immunoSEQ multiplex PCR, the TCRdb table keeps only in-frame clones and is missing some. The data show some 52,000 clones, about three quarters seen once. In regard to this clone: Its antigen is unknown.

The chain links TRBV5-1 to TRBJ2-7; tentative D call: TRBD1 (5 bases). The sequence was obtained from a man between 18 and 29 years old in good health and CMV-seronegative. The specimen was PBMCs. The CDR3, as DNA: TGCGCCAGCAGTTATCAGGGTCCCGCTACCTACGAGCAGTACTTC. Residues: CASSYQGPATYEQYF.